This TCR beta chain originates from a study of shared T cell receptors in the human thymus. TCRdb's table, derived via immunoSEQ multiplex PCR, lists solely in-frame clones and lacks some. Of over 650,000 clones in the sample, 80% to 90% were seen once. The germline CDR1 and CDR2 sequences are SGHVS and FQNEAQ. The CDR3 runs to 14 residues. V gave up 1 base and J gave up 12 bases, with 16 bases separating them. These data are also associated with another study on human thymus T cells.

This TCR came from a boy younger than two with a congenital heart defect. The chain employs TRBV7-8 and TRBJ2-1; D gene ambiguous. Sequencing was done on a sample of thymocytes. CDR3 amino acids: CASSLVSVRVGQFF. CDR3 nucleotide sequence: TGTGCCAGCAGCTTAGTTTCGGTTCGAGTTGGGCAGTTCTTC. The variable domain in full, with the rest retrieved from reference TRBV7-8 and TRBJ2-1, is GAGVSQSPRYKVAKRGQDVALRCDPISGHVSLFWYQQALGQGPEFLTYFQNEAQLDKSGLPSDRFFAERPEGSVSTLKIQRTQQEDSAVYLCASSLVSVRVGQFFGPGTRLTVL.